The 22 T cell receptor beta chains listed next were all sequenced from one sample in a study of blood T cells in healthy people across ages. A second PCR, run for about 7 to 11 cycles, used a sample-barcoded 5' primer plus a J-beta primer mix. Each CDR3 protein is one row after TCRdb ran MiXCR on the 5' RACE reads. The sample lists 1.8 million or so distinct CDR3 sequences; about 39% were seen once. The specimen sequenced was blood. The receptors shown here come from a human donor in good health.

This rearrangement joins TRBV5-1 to TRBJ2-2; D is tentatively TRBD1 or TRBD2 (5 bases each). Trimming removed 4 bases from V and 4 bases from J, with 17 bases in between. This CDR3 comprises 16 residues. From germline, CDR1 is SGHRS and CDR2 YFSETQ. The CDR3 loop is CASSPDPGRSTGELFF. DNA of the CDR3: TGCGCCAGCAGCCCGGACCCGGGGCGGAGCACCGGGGAGCTGTTTTTT.

With regard to this clonotype: One end of the junction does not line up with germline, which may come from a read error. The V and J genes are TRBV4-3 and TRBJ1-2; D possibly corresponds to TRBD1 (5 bases). CDR1 and CDR2 (germline): LGHNA, YSLEER. There are 16 residues in the CDR3. CDR3 DNA: TGCGCCAGCAGTCGTTTACTGGGGGTCGGAAACTACGGCTACACCTTC. Residues: CASSRLLGVGNYGYTF.

The chain carries TRBV7-2 and TRBJ2-3; a weak D match, TRBD2 (6 bases). The CDR3 extends over 17 amino acids. V gave up 5 bases and J gave up 2 bases, with 20 bases separating them. The germline gives CDR1 SGHTA, CDR2 FQGNSA. The CDR3 is CASSRREIQINTDTQYF. The DNA of the CDR3 is TGTGCCAGCAGCCGGAGGGAGATACAAATTAACACAGATACGCAGTATTTT. The full variable domain, its missing parts supplied by reference TRBV7-2 and TRBJ2-3, is GAGVSQSPSNKVTEKGKDVELRCDPISGHTALYWYRQSLGQGLEFLIYFQGNSAPDKSGLPSDRFSAERTGGSVSTLTIQRTQQEDSAVYLCASSRREIQINTDTQYFGPGTRLTVL.

This clonotype was seen a handful of times. V and J are TRBV20-1 and TRBJ2-1; D ambiguous. The V gene's germline CDR1 is DFQATT and CDR2 SNEGSKA (reference sequence). Trimming left V 3 bases short and J 0 bases short, with 9 bases between. The CDR3 runs 14 residues. The CDR3 reads CSASRRSSYNEQFF. CDR3 coding DNA: TGCAGTGCTAGTAGGAGAAGCTCCTACAATGAGCAGTTCTTC.

This clonotype was counted a few times. An end of the junction does not agree with germline; a read error may underlie this. V gene TRBV6-5 combines with J gene TRBJ2-7; 7 bases map to TRBD2. Germline lookup yields CDR1 MNHEY and CDR2 SVGAGI. CDR3 length equals 15 residues. CDR3 sequence reads: CASSYQRGASCEQYF. In nucleotides, the CDR3 is TGTGCCAGCAGTTACCAGCGGGGAGCCTCCTGCGAGCAGTACTTC.

The J gene is TRBJ1-2, the V gene TRBV25-1; D remains ambiguous. Germline CDR1 reads MGHDK; CDR2 reads SYGVNS. The CDR3 contains 17 residues. V lost 3 bases and J 4 bases, leaving 21 bases between the germline ends. The DNA for the CDR3 is TGTGCCAGCAGTGATCGCTGTGGGGTGGCCAGCCTCTATGGCTACACCTTC. Translated, it gives CASSDRCGVASLYGYTF.

V is TRBV3-1 and J is TRBJ2-7; D possibly corresponds to TRBD2 (5 bases). Germline V CDR1 and CDR2: LGHDT, YNNKEL (reference sequence). The CDR3 has 15 residues. Trimming took 0 bases from V and 3 from J, leaving 12 bases between them. CDR3 sequence: CASSQDTLGYYEQYF. The DNA for the CDR3 is TGTGCCAGCAGCCAAGATACACTAGGGTACTACGAGCAGTACTTC.

In its sample, this clonotype was seen many times. The chain links TRBV5-6 to TRBJ1-1; D call uncertain. Germline CDR1 reads SGHDT; CDR2 reads YYEEEE. Trimming cost V 2 bases and J 5 bases, with 10 bases left between them. CDR3 length: 13 residues. The CDR3: CASSLRPGTEAFF. The CDR3 DNA is TGTGCCAGCAGCTTACGACCGGGTACTGAAGCTTTCTTT.

The chain joins TRBV3-1 to TRBJ2-1; a possible D gene is TRBD1 (6 bases). The V end lost 1 base, the J end lost 10 bases, and 11 bases lay between the germline ends. The length of the CDR3 is 13 residues. Germline V gene lookup returns CDR1 LGHDT and CDR2 YNNKEL (reference sequence). The CDR3 loop reads CASSQVGAAEQFF. The CDR3, as DNA: TGTGCCAGCAGCCAAGTGGGGGCAGCCGAGCAGTTCTTC.

This clonotype was seen a few times. The chain uses TRBV12-3 or TRBV12-4 and TRBJ1-2; 10 nucleotides match TRBD1. The CDR3 contains 15 residues. After removal of 2 bases from V and 3 bases from J, the junction contained 3 bases not matched to a gene. The CDR3 spells CASSLMDRGDYGYTF. The CDR3 DNA reads TGTGCCAGCAGTTTAATGGACAGGGGGGACTATGGCTACACCTTC.

The sample holds one count of this clonotype. The chain links TRBV7-8 to TRBJ1-1, with TRBD1 as a possible D gene (5 bases). Germline-derived CDR1 and CDR2 are SGHVS and FQNEAQ. V was pared by 6 bases and J by 1 base, with 18 bases between. The CDR3 covers 16 residues. For the CDR3, the DNA is TGTGCCAGCAGTCCGGGCCGGAAGGGGAAGAACACTGAAGCTTTCTTT. Its translation is CASSPGRKGKNTEAFF.

In its sample, this clonotype was seen a few times. The chain employs TRBV20-1 and TRBJ2-7, with TRBD2 matching over 7 bases. Per germline, CDR1 DFQATT and CDR2 SNEGSKA (reference sequence). The junction had 2 bases not matched to a gene; V was cut back by 3 bases and J by 3 bases. There are 12 residues in the CDR3. DNA of the CDR3: TGCAGTGCTAGTAAGCGGGACTACGAGCAGTACTTC. It specifies CSASKRDYEQYF.

This clonotype was seen a few times. V and J are TRBV7-3 and TRBJ2-1; D remains unclear. This CDR3 region has 16 residues. The ends were cut back, 2 bases at V and 5 bases at J, with 16 bases in the middle. Germline CDR1 is SGHTA and CDR2 is FQGTGA. The CDR3 DNA is TGTGCCAGCAGCTTAGGCCCCCCCCTGAGGCACAATGAGCAGTTCTTC. This encodes CASSLGPPLRHNEQFF.

The chain uses TRBV20-1 and TRBJ2-5; 14 nucleotides line up with TRBD2. Per the germline V gene, CDR1 is DFQATT and CDR2 is SNEGSKA (reference sequence). This CDR3 comprises 15 residues. V gave up 5 bases and J gave up 7 bases; unmatched junction bases: 9. CDR3 protein: CSASGGGLAGGTQYF. The DNA of the CDR3 is TGCAGTGCTTCAGGGGGAGGACTAGCGGGGGGGACCCAGTACTTC.

The chain combines TRBV7-2 with TRBJ1-1; D ambiguous. The V end lost 5 bases, the J end lost 4 bases, and 11 bases lay between the germline ends. The CDR3 totals 13 residues. The germline V gene encodes CDR1 SGHTA and CDR2 FQGNSA. The CDR3 spells CASSPSLITEAFF. The DNA of the CDR3 is TGTGCCAGCAGCCCGTCCCTTATCACTGAAGCTTTCTTT.

The chain carries TRBV2 and TRBJ2-5; no firm D call. CDR3 size: 12 residues. Per germline, CDR1 SNHLY and CDR2 FYNNEI. The V end lost 6 bases, the J end lost 4 bases, and 9 bases lay between the germline ends. This CDR3 is CASRAEVETQYF. The CDR3, as DNA: TGTGCCAGCAGGGCTGAAGTAGAGACCCAGTACTTC.

The genes are TRBV4-2 and TRBJ2-7, with D unclear. CDR1 LGHNA and CDR2 YNFKEQ come from the germline V gene. The V end lost 4 bases, the J end lost 7 bases, and 11 bases lay between the germline ends. The length of the CDR3 is 12 residues. The CDR3 is CASSLIDNEQYF. CDR3 nucleotides: TGTGCCAGCAGCCTCATAGACAATGAGCAGTACTTC.

This clonotype was seen only a few times. This chain links TRBV20-1 with TRBJ2-7; 8 nucleotides line up with TRBD2. Per the germline V gene, CDR1 is DFQATT and CDR2 is SNEGSKA (reference sequence). Trimming took 4 bases from V and 2 from J; bases not matched to a gene: 7. The CDR3 contains 14 residues. The CDR3 is CSAISAGGTYEQYF. The CDR3 DNA sequence: TGCAGTGCTATCTCGGCGGGGGGTACCTACGAGCAGTACTTC.

The chain uses TRBV7-2 and TRBJ2-3; D is uncertain. Per the germline V gene, CDR1 is SGHTA and CDR2 is FQGNSA. The ends were cut back, 5 bases at V and 0 bases at J, with 12 bases in the middle. The CDR3 sequence is 15 residues long. CDR3 sequence: CASSQLVGSTDTQYF. The CDR3 region has the DNA TGTGCCAGCAGCCAGCTCGTCGGGAGCACAGATACGCAGTATTTT.

To note about this clonotype: Just one base apart from a much larger clone, this may be a read error. The chain employs TRBV9 and TRBJ2-5, with 7 bases lining up with TRBD1. V dropped 4 bases and J dropped 1; count of bases not matched to a gene: 4. Germline V CDR1 and CDR2: SGDLS, YYNGEE. CDR3 length: 14 residues. The CDR3 DNA follows: TGTGCCAGCAGCATGGGGACAGTCCAAGAGACCCAGTACTTC. Translated: CASSMGTVQETQYF.

This clonotype came up many times. V gene TRBV28 combines with J gene TRBJ2-7, with D perhaps given as TRBD1 or TRBD2 (6 bases each). Germline CDR1 and CDR2: MDHEN and SYDVKM. V was cut by 6 bases and J by 0 bases, with 18 bases left in between. This CDR3 is 16 amino acids long. The CDR3 sequence: CASSLRGGLSSYEQYF. The CDR3 nucleotides read TGTGCCAGCAGCCTCAGAGGGGGGCTGAGCTCCTACGAGCAGTACTTC.

This sequence joins TRBV29-1 and TRBJ1-2; 9 nucleotides line up with TRBD1. The trim removed 4 bases at V and 9 bases at J, leaving 15 bases unmatched. This CDR3 has 15 residues. CDR1 SQVTM and CDR2 ANQGSEA come from the germline V gene. The CDR3 here is CSVGDRGTGGVRYTF. In DNA, the CDR3 is TGCAGCGTTGGGGACCGGGGAACAGGGGGCGTTCGCTACACCTTC.